The T cell receptor (beta chain) under discussion was sequenced for a study of blood T cells in healthy people across ages. Germline lookup yields CDR1 SGHRS and CDR2 YFSETQ. This CDR3 has 11 residues. Trimming cost V 4 bases and J 13 bases, with 12 bases left between them. In the case of this clonotype: Given the absence of the conserved phenylalanine or tryptophan at the CDR3 end, a read error is likely.

For the second PCR, which ran for about 7 to 12 cycles, a sample-barcoded 5' primer and a J-beta primer mix were used. TCRdb ran MiXCR on the 5' RACE reads and lists one entry per CDR3 protein. The sample yields hundreds of thousands of distinct CDR3 sequences, 25% to 35% seen once. Sequencing was performed on blood. This rearrangement joins TRBV5-1 to TRBJ2-4, with a weak D call TRBD2 (7 bases). The receptor was derived from an elderly woman in good health. CDR3 loop: CASSLGGEQYL. For the CDR3, the DNA is TGCGCCAGCAGCCTAGGGGGGGAGCAGTACTTA.